This T cell receptor beta chain was sequenced in a study of chemoradiotherapy in HPV16-positive cancers. Losses at the gene ends were 5 bases for V and 4 bases for J; bases not matched to a gene: 8. CDR1 is MNHNS, CDR2 SASEGT, per germline. The CDR3 length is 15 residues. Measured with immunoSEQ multiplex PCR; TCRdb has only the in-frame clones, and not every one. Of 8,000 to 10,000 clones in the sample, approximately 85% are singletons; the top ten hold around 3.1%. This clone was seen just once. The V call is TRBV6-1, the J call TRBJ1-5; 7 nucleotides agree with TRBD1. This clonotype was sampled from a human donor with HPV-associated anogenital cancer. The material was tumor tissue, obtained from a patient who underwent chemoradiotherapy. The DNA for the CDR3 is TGTGCCAGCAGTTGGACAGGCGGGGAGAATCAGCCCCAGCATTTT. Protein sequence: CASSWTGGENQPQHF.